The sequence of this TCR beta chain was determined in a study of cytomegalovirus exposure and HLA in healthy donors. The CDR3 is made up of 19 amino acids. Germline V gene lookup returns CDR1 SGHAT and CDR2 FQNNGV. V was clipped by 5 bases and J by 3 bases, with 23 bases between them. Researchers ran the PCR with 60 Vbeta and 13 Jbeta primers. Some clones are missing from TCRdb's copy, which holds only in-frame ones; the method was immunoSEQ multiplex PCR. Counted here are 150,000 or so clones, about 80% occurring once; the ten biggest clones make up roughly 13%. The chain is built from TRBV11-2 and TRBJ2-6, with D perhaps matching TRBD1 (6 bases). The TCR originated in a man aged 30 to 45 in good health and CMV-seropositive. The sequencing input was PBMCs. The CDR3 here is CASSGESGDIRGGANVLTF. The DNA of the CDR3 is TGTGCCAGCAGCGGGGAATCAGGGGATATTAGGGGTGGGGCCAACGTCCTGACTTTC.